The rows below give T cell receptor beta chains drawn from one sample of a study of early T cells in non-severe SARS-CoV-2 infection. TCRdb called the 5' RACE reads again in MiXCR, with one record for every CDR3 protein. The sample records tens of thousands of distinct CDR3 sequences, roughly 7% being singletons. Sequencing was performed on whole blood. These TCRs come from an adult who was a healthcare worker with PCR-confirmed SARS-CoV-2 infection or an uninfected control (not recorded which). CDR3s include the opening cysteine and the closing phenylalanine or tryptophan. A D gene is named only where the DNA matches it firmly. The size of a clone is reported for some rows only, either as once, few or many, or as a class for expanded clones.

-,TRBJ2-7,TRBV7-2,-,TGTGCCAGCAGCTTAGCGGGCCTGTACGAGCAGTACTTC,CASSLAGLYEQYF
many,TRBJ2-7,TRBV4-3,-,TGCGCCAGCAGCCAGGATGGGTCCCTCTACGAGCAGTACTTC,CASSQDGSLYEQYF
-,TRBJ2-3,TRBV10-3,TRBD2,TGTGCCATCAGTATTAAGACTAGCGGGGCTGATACGCAGTATTTT,CAISIKTSGADTQYF
few,TRBJ2-3,TRBV20-1,-,TGCAGTGCTAGAGATCCCCGGGTAGGGACAGATACGCAGTATTTT,CSARDPRVGTDTQYF
-,TRBJ1-1,TRBV12-3/TRBV12-4,TRBD1,TGTGCCAGCAGTTTAGGCAGGGGGTGGACTGAAGCTTTCTTT,CASSLGRGWTEAFF
many,TRBJ2-7,TRBV10-3,-,TGTGCCATCAGCCCTTCCTACGAGCAGTACTTC,CAISPSYEQYF
many,TRBJ2-1,TRBV2,-,TGTGCCAGCAGTGTCGACCGAGGGGGGGCAGTTCTTGGCTACAATGAGCAGTTCTTC,CASSVDRGGAVLGYNEQFF
many,TRBJ2-1,TRBV20-1,-,TGCAGTGCTCCATACAATGAGCAGTTCTTC,CSAPYNEQFF
many,TRBJ2-3,TRBV4-3,-,TGCGCCAGCAGCCCCGTCTATAGAGATACGCAGTATTTT,CASSPVYRDTQYF
many,TRBJ1-2,TRBV4-3,-,TGCGCCAGCAGCCAAGATACCCGAAGCTTATACTATGGCTACACCTTC,CASSQDTRSLYYGYTF
few,TRBJ2-2,TRBV27,TRBD1,TGTGCCAGCCGCCCAACCGGGACAGGGTTCACCGGGGAGCTGTTTTTT,CASRPTGTGFTGELFF
many,TRBJ2-1,TRBV19,-,TGTGCCAGTAATCGGGGTTTGGGTGATGAGCAGTTCTTC,CASNRGLGDEQFF
many,TRBJ2-1,TRBV7-9,TRBD2,TGTGCCAGCAGCTTAGCTGCTAGCGGGGGGGCACCCCGAGGTTCCATCGATGAGCAGTTCTTC,CASSLAASGGAPRGSIDEQFF
many,TRBJ2-3,TRBV5-1,-,TGCGCCAGCAGCTTTGCGGGGTCGGGCACAGATACGCAGTATTTT,CASSFAGSGTDTQYF
few,TRBJ1-1,TRBV4-1,-,TGCGCCAGCAGCCAAGAGGGAGGAGGGTACACTGAAGCTTTCTTT,CASSQEGGGYTEAFF
-,TRBJ2-5,TRBV7-2,-,TGTGCCAGCAGCGGGTCGGTCCTAGAGACCCAGTACTTC,CASSGSVLETQYF
few,TRBJ2-5,TRBV12-2,-,TGTGCAAGTCGCCCATCCTCCGATCGCCAAAGCAGGGAGACCCAGTACTTC,CASRPSSDRQSRETQYF
few,TRBJ1-4,TRBV20-1,-,TGCAGTGCTAGTCCTGGGACGAATGAAAAACTGTTTTTT,CSASPGTNEKLFF